This T cell receptor beta chain stems from a study of somatic mutations in cytotoxic T cells in rheumatoid arthritis. Data came from immunoSEQ multiplex PCR; TCRdb stores just in-frame clones and leaves some out. In the table there are roughly 19,000 clones, about 86% of which are singletons. Germline CDR1 and CDR2: MNHEY and SMNVEV (reference sequence). The trim removed 4 bases at V and 4 bases at J, leaving 8 bases unmatched. The CDR3 is 16 amino acids. The sample consisted of CD8+ T cells sorted from blood. The TCR comes from a woman aged 50 to 60 in good health. The chain recombines TRBV27 with TRBJ2-3, with TRBD2 matching over 10 bases. CDR3 nucleotides: TGTGCCAGCAGTTCCTCGACTAGCGGGCCCCCAGATACGCAGTATTTT. Amino acid sequence: CASSSSTSGPPDTQYF.